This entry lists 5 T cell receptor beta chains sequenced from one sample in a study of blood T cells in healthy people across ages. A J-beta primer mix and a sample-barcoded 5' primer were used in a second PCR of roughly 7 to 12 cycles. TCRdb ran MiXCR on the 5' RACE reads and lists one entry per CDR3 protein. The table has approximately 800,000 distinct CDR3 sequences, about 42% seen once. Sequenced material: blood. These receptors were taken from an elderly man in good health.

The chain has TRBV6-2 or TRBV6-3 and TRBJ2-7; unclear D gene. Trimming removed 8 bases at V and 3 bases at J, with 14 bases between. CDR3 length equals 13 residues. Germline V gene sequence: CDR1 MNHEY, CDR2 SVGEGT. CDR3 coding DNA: TGTGCCAGCGCCGAGGCATACCTCTACGAGCAGTACTTC. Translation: CASAEAYLYEQYF.

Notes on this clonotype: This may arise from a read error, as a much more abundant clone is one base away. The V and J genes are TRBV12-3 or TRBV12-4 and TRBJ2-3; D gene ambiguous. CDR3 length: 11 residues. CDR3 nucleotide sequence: TGTGCCGGCAGTATCACAGATACGCAGTATTTT. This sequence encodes CAGSITDTQYF.

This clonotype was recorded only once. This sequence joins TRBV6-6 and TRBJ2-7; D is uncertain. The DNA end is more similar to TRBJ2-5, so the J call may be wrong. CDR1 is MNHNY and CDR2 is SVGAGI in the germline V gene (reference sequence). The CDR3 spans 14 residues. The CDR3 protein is CASSYSPPQETQYF. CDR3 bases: TGTGCCAGCAGTTACAGTCCCCCACAGGAGACCCAGTACTTC.

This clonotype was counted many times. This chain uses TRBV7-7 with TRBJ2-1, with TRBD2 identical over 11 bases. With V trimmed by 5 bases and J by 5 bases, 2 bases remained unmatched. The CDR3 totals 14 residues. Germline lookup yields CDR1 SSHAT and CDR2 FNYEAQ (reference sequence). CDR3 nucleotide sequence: TGTGCCAGCAGCCTTAGCGGGAGGGACAATGAGCAGTTCTTC. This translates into CASSLSGRDNEQFF.

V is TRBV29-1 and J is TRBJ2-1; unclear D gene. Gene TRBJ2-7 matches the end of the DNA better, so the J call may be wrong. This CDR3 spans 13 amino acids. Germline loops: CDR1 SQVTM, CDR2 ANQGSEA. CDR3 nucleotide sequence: TGCAGCGTTGAACCCGGATCCTACAATGAGCAGTACTTC. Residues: CSVEPGSYNEQYF.